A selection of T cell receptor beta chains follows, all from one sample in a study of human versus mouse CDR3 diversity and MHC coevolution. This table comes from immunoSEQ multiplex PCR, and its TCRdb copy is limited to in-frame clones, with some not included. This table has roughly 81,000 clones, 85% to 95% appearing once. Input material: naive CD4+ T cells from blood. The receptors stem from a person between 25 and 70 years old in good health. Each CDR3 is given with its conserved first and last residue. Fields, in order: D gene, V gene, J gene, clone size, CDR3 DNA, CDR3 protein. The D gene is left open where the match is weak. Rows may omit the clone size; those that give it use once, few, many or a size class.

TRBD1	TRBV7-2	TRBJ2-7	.	TGTGCCAGCAGCTTAGCGGGACAGGGGTCCTACGAGCAGTACTTC	CASSLAGQGSYEQYF
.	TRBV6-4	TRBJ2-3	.	TGTGCCAGCAGCGCCGGGAGTAGCACAGATACGCAGTATTTT	CASSAGSSTDTQYF
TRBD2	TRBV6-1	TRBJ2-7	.	TGTGCCAGCGACGAGCGGGGGGTCTCCTACGAGCAGTACTTC	CASDERGVSYEQYF
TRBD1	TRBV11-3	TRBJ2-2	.	TGTGCCAGCAGCTCCGGACAGGGGGCAGGGTATTCCACCGGGGAGCTGTTTTTT	CASSSGQGAGYSTGELFF
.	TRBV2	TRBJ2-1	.	TGTGCCAGCAGTGTCCCTAGGGGTCGTGCCACCTACAATGAGCAGTTCTTC	CASSVPRGRATYNEQFF
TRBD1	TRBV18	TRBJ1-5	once	TGTGCCAGCTCACCCGTTACAGGGGATAGCAATCAGCCCCAGCATTTT	CASSPVTGDSNQPQHF
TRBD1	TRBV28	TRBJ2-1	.	TGTGCCAGCAGTTACGACCGGGACAGGGACTACAATGAGCAGTTCTTC	CASSYDRDRDYNEQFF
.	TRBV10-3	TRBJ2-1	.	TGTGCCATCAGTGAGTCCGGGAGCCTAAACTACAATGAGCAGTTCTTC	CAISESGSLNYNEQFF
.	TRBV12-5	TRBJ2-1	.	TGTGCTAGTGGCTTTCAGGGGAGCTCCTACAATGAGCAGTTCTTC	CASGFQGSSYNEQFF
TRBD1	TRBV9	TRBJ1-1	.	TGTGCCAGCAGCGCCACAGGGGCCGGTGAAGCTTTCTTT	CASSATGAGEAFF
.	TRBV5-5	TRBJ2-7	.	TGTGCCAGCGGATGGACAGACCGCTACGAGCAGTACTTC	CASGWTDRYEQYF
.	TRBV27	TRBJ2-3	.	TGTGCCAGCAGTTACCAGGGTAGCACAGATACGCAGTATTTT	CASSYQGSTDTQYF
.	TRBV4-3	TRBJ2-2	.	TGCGCCAGCAGCCAAAGGGGTTTGGCCGGGGAGCTGTTTTTT	CASSQRGLAGELFF
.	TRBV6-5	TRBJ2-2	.	TGTGCCAGCAGTTACGCGCTCTCGAACACCGGGGAGCTGTTTTTT	CASSYALSNTGELFF
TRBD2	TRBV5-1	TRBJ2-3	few	TGCGCCAGCAGCTTGGGACTAGCGGGGGCCGGGGATACGCAGTATTTT	CASSLGLAGAGDTQYF
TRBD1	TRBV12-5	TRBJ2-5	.	TGTGCTAGTGGTGGACAGGGGATATTACCGTACCAAGAGACCCAGTACTTC	CASGGQGILPYQETQYF
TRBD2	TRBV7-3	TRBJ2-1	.	TGTGCCAGCAGCTCGAAGCGGGAGGGTCTCTATGAGCAGTTCTTC	CASSSKREGLYEQFF
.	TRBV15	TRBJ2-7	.	TGTGCCACCAGCGCCCGACAGTACGAGCAGTACTTC	CATSARQYEQYF
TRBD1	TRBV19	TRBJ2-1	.	TGTGCCAGCGCCGGGACAGGGTACTACAATGAGCAGTTCTTC	CASAGTGYYNEQFF
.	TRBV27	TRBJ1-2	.	TGTGCCAGCAGTTTATCGTGGATGTCAGGTGGCTACACCTTC	CASSLSWMSGGYTF
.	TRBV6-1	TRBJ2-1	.	TGTGCCAGCACCGAACAGGGAAACAATGAGCAGTTCTTC	CASTEQGNNEQFF
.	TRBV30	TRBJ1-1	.	TGTGCCTGGAAGGGGAATAATAAAGCTTTCTTT	CAWKGNNKAFF
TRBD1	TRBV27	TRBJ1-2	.	TGTGCCAGCAGTAGGGGGACAGACTATGGCTACACCTTC	CASSRGTDYGYTF
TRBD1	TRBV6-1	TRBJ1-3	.	TGTGCCAGCAGTGAAGCCACAGGGGCGTCGTCTGGAAACACCATATATTTT	CASSEATGASSGNTIYF
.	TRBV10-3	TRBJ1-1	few	TGTGCCATCAGTGGGGCCATGCCAAACACTGAAGCTTTCTTT	CAISGAMPNTEAFF
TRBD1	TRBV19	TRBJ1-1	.	TGTGCCAGTAGTATAGGTGCCCAGGGGGTAAACACTGAAGCTTTCTTT	CASSIGAQGVNTEAFF
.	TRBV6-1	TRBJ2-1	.	TGTGCCAGCAGTGAATATGAAGGGAGAGCTGAGCAGTTCTTC	CASSEYEGRAEQFF
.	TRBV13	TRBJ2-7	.	TGTGCCAGCAGCTTAGGCCTGGGGGGAGTGGGCATAGGGGAGCAGTACTTC	CASSLGLGGVGIGEQYF
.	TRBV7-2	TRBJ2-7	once	TGTGCCAGCAGCTTACGATACGAGCAGTACTTC	CASSLRYEQYF
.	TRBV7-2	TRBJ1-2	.	TGTGCCAGCAGCTTAGACTCAGGGGCCGCCTATGGCTACACCTTC	CASSLDSGAAYGYTF
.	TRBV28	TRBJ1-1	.	TGTGCCACCCCCCGAGGCATCAACACTGAAGCTTTCTTT	CATPRGINTEAFF
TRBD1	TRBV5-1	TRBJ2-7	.	TGCGCCAGCAGCTATGGGACAGGAGGTTACGAGCAGTACTTC	CASSYGTGGYEQYF
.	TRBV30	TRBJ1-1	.	TGTGCCTGGACGCGACGGGAGAACACTGAAGCTTTCTTT	CAWTRRENTEAFF
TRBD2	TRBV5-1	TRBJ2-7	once	TGCGCCAGCAGCCCGGGGGGTTCCTACGAGCAGTACTTC	CASSPGGSYEQYF
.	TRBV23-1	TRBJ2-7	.	TGCGCCAGCAGTCACCCCAGGGGACGGCCGAATTACGAGCAGTACTTC	CASSHPRGRPNYEQYF
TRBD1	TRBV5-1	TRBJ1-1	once	TGCGCCAGCAGCTCACAGGGGACGAACACTGAAGCTTTCTTT	CASSSQGTNTEAFF
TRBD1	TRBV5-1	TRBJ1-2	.	TGCGCCAGCAGTTCGGGACAGGGGCACTATGGCTACACCTTC	CASSSGQGHYGYTF
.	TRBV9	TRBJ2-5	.	TGTGCCAGCAGCGTAGCCGGGAAAGAGACCCAGTACTTC	CASSVAGKETQYF
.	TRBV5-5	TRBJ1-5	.	TGTGCCAGCAGCTACTCGGGGGATCAGCCCCAGCATTTT	CASSYSGDQPQHF
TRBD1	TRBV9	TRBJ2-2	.	TGTGCCAGCAGCGCATTAGGGACAGGGGTGGCCGGGGAGCTGTTTTTT	CASSALGTGVAGELFF
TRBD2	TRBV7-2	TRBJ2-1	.	TGTGCCAGCAGCTTAGCAGCGGGGGTTTTCGATGAGCAGTTCTTC	CASSLAAGVFDEQFF
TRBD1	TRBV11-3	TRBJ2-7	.	TGTGCCAGCAGCGTGCGGACAGGGGCCATCTACGAGCAGTACTTC	CASSVRTGAIYEQYF
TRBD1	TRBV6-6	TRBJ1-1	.	TGTGCCAGCACCGACAGGGGGGAAGCTTTCTTT	CASTDRGEAFF
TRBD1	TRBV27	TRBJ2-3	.	TGTGCCAGCAGTTTCTTCTCCGGGACAGTGAAATCCACAGATACGCAGTATTTT	CASSFFSGTVKSTDTQYF
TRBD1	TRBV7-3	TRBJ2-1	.	TGTGCCAGCAGCCCTAACCCGGGACAGTACAATGAGCAGTTCTTC	CASSPNPGQYNEQFF
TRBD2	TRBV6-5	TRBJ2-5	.	TGTGCCAGCAGTCCTAGCGGGGCTGAGACCCAGTACTTC	CASSPSGAETQYF
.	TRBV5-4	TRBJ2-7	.	TGTGCCAGCAGCTTGGAGGAGGGTCCCTACGAGCAGTACTTC	CASSLEEGPYEQYF